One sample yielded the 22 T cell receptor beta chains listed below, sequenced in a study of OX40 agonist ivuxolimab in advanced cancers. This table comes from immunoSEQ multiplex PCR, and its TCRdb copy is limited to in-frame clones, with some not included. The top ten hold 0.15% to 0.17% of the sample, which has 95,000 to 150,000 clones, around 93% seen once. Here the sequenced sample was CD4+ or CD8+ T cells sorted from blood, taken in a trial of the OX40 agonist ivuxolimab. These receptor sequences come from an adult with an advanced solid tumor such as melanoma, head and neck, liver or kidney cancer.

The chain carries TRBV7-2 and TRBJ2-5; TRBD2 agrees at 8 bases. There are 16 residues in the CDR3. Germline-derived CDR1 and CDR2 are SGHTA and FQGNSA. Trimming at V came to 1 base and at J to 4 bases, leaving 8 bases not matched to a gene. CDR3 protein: CASSLGPRGGRETQYF. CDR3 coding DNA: TGTGCCAGCAGCTTAGGCCCTCGGGGGGGGAGAGAGACCCAGTACTTC.

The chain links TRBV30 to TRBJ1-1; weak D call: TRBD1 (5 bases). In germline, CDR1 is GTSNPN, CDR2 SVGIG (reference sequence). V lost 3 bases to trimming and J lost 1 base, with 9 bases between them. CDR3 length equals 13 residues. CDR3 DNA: TGTGCCTGGAGGGGGGAAGCGAACACTGAAGCTTTCTTT. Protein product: CAWRGEANTEAFF.

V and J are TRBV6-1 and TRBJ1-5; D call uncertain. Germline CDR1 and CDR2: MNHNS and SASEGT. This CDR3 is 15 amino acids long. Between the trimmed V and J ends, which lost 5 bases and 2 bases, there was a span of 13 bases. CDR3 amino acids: CASSIDGLGNQPQHF. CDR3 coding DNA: TGTGCCAGCAGTATTGACGGTTTGGGCAATCAGCCCCAGCATTTT.

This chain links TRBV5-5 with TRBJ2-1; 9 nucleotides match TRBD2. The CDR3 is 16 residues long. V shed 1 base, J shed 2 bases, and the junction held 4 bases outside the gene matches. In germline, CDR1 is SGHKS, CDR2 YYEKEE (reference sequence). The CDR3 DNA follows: TGTGCCAGCAGCTTGAGCGGCGGGGGGGCCTACAATGAGCAGTTCTTC. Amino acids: CASSLSGGGAYNEQFF.

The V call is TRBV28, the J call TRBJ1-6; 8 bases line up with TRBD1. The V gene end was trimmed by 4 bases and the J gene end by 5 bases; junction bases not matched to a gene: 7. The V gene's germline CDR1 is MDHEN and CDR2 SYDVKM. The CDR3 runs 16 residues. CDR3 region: CASSYPTGANNSPLHF. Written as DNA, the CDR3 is TGTGCCAGCAGTTACCCGACAGGGGCAAATAATTCACCCCTCCACTTT.

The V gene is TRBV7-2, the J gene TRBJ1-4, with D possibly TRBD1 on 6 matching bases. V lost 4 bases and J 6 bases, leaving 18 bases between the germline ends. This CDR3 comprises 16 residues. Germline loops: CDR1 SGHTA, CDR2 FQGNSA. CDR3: CASSSLGGAGDEKLFF. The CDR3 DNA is TGTGCCAGCAGCTCCCTTGGGGGGGCCGGTGATGAAAAACTGTTTTTT.

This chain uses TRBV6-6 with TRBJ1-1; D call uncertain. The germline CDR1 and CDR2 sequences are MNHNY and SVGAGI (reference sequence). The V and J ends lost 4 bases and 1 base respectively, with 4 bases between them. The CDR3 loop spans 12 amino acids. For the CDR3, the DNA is TGTGCCAGCAGTTCCGCGAACACTGAAGCTTTCTTT. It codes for CASSSANTEAFF.

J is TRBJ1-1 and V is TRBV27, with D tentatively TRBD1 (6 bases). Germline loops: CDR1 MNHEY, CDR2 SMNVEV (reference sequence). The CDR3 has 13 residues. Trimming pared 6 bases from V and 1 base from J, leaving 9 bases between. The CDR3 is CASRGGRNTEAFF. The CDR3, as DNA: TGTGCCAGCAGGGGGGGCCGGAACACTGAAGCTTTCTTT.

CDR3 loop: CASSIPPTREQFF. The CDR3 DNA sequence: TGTGCCAGTAGTATCCCGCCTACTCGTGAGCAGTTCTTC. V and J are TRBV19 and TRBJ2-1; no clear D gene. The length of the CDR3 is 13 residues. Per germline, CDR1 LNHDA and CDR2 SQIVND (reference sequence). V was shortened by 3 bases and J by 9 bases, with 12 bases between the two germline ends.

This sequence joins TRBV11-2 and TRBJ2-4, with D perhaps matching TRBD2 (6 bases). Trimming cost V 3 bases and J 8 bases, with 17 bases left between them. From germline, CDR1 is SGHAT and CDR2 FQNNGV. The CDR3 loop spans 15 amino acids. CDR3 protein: CASSFRRDRGDIQYF. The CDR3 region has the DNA TGTGCCAGCAGCTTTCGGCGGGATAGAGGGGACATTCAGTACTTC.

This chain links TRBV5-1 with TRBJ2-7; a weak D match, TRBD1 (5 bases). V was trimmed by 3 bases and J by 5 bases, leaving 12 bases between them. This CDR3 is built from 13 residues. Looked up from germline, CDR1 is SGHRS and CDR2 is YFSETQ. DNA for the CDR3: TGCGCCAGCAGCTCAGGGTATTGGGACGAGCAGTACTTC. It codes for CASSSGYWDEQYF.

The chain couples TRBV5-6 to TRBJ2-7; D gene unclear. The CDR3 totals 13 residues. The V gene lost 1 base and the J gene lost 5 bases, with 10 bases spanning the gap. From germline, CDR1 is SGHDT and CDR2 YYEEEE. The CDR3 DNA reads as TGTGCCAGCAGCTTGCTTGGGGTCGACGAGCAGTACTTC. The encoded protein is CASSLLGVDEQYF.

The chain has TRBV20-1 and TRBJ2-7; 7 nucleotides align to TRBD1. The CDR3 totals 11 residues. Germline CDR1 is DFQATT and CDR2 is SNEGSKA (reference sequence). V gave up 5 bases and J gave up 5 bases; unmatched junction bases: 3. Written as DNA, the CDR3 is TGCAGTGCTCAAGACAGGGACGAGCAGTACTTC. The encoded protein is CSAQDRDEQYF.

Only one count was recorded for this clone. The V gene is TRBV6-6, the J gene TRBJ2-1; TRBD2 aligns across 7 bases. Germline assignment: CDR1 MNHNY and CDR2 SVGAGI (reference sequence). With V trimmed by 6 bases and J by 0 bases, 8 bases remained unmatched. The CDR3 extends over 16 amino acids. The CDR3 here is CASSSQRDLSYNEQFF. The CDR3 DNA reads TGTGCCAGCAGCTCACAGCGGGATCTCTCCTACAATGAGCAGTTCTTC.

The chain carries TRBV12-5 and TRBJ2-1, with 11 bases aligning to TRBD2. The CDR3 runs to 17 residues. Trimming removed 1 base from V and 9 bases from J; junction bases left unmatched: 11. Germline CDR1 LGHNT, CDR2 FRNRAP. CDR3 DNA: TGTGCTAGTGGTTTGGGTTTTATCGGACTAGCGGGTCTTGAGCAGTTCTTC. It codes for CASGLGFIGLAGLEQFF.

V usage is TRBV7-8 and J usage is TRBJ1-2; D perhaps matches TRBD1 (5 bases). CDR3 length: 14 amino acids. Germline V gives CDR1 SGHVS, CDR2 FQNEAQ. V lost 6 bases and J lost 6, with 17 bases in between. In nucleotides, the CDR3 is TGTGCCAGCAGAGCATCAGGGAGGAGGGATGGCTACACCTTC. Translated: CASRASGRRDGYTF. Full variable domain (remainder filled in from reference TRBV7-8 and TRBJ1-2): GAGVSQSPRYKVAKRGQDVALRCDPISGHVSLFWYQQALGQGPEFLTYFQNEAQLDKSGLPSDRFFAERPEGSVSTLKIQRTQQEDSAVYLCASRASGRRDGYTFGSGTRLTVV.

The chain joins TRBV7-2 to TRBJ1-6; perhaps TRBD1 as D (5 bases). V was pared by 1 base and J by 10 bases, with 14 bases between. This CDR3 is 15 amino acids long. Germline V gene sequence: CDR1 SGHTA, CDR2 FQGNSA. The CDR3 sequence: CASSLDGRVGSPLHF. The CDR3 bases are TGTGCCAGCAGCTTAGATGGCAGGGTCGGATCACCCCTCCACTTT.

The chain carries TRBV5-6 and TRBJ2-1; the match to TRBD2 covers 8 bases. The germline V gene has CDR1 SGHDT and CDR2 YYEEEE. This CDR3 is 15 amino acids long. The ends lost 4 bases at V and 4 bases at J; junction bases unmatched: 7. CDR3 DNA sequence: TGTGCCAGCAGCCCCTGGGGCGGGAGGTACAATGAGCAGTTCTTC. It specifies CASSPWGGRYNEQFF. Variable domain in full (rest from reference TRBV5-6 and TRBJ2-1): DAGVTQSPTHLIKTRGQQVTLRCSPKSGHDTVSWYQQALGQGPQFIFQYYEEEERQRGNFPDRFSGHQFPNYSSELNVNALLLGDSALYLCASSPWGGRYNEQFFGPGTRLTVL.

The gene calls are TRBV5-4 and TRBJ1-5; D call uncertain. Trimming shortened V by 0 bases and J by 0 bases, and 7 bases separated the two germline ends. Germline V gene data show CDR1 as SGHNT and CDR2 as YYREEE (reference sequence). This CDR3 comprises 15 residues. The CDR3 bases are TGTGCCAGCAGCTTGGGTCAGGCTAGCAATCAGCCCCAGCATTTT. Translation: CASSLGQASNQPQHF. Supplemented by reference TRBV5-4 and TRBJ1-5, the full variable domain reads ETGVTQSPTHLIKTRGQQVTLRCSSQSGHNTVSWYQQALGQGPQFIFQYYREEENGRGNFPPRFSGLQFPNYSSELNVNALELDDSALYLCASSLGQASNQPQHFGDGTRLSIL.

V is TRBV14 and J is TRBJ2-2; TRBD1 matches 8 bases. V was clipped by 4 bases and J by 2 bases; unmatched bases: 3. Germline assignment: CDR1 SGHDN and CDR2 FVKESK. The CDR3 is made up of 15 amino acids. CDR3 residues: CASSPGQGNTGELFF. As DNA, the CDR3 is TGTGCCAGCAGCCCTGGACAGGGAAACACCGGGGAGCTGTTTTTT.

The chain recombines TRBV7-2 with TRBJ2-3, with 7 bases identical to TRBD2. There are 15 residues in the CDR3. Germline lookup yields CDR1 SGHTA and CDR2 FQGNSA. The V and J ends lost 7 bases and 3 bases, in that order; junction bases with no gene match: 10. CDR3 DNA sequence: TGTGCCAGCATCCCAGGTCGGGGAGGGACAGATACGCAGTATTTT. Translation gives CASIPGRGGTDTQYF.

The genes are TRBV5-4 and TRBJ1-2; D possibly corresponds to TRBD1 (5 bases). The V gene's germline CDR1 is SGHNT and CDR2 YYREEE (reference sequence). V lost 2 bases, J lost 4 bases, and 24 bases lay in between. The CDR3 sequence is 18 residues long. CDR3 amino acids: CASSLVGVEGRISYGYTF. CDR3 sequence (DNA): TGTGCCAGCAGCTTAGTGGGAGTTGAGGGGCGGATTAGCTATGGCTACACCTTC.